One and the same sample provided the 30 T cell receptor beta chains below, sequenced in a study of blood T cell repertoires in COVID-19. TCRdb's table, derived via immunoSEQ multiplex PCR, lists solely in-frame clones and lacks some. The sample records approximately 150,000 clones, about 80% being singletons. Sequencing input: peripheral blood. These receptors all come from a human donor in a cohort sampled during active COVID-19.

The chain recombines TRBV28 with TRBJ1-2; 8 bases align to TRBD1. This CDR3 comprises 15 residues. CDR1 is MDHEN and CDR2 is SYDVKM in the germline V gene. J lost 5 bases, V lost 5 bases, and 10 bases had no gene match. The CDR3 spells CASSEKPDRVYGYTF. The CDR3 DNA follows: TGTGCCAGCAGTGAAAAGCCGGACAGGGTTTATGGCTACACCTTC.

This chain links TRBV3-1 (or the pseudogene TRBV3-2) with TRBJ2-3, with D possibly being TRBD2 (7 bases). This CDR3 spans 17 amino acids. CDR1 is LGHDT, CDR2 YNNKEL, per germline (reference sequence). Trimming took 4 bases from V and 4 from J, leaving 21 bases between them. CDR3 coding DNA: TGTGCCAGCAGCCTAAGGAGGGGGGGAGGGCGTGCAGATACGCAGTATTTT. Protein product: CASSLRRGGGRADTQYF.

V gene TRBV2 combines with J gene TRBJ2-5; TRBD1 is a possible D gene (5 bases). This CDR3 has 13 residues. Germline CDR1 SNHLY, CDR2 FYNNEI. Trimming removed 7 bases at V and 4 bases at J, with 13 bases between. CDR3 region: CASKGFVAETQYF. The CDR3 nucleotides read TGTGCCAGCAAGGGGTTTGTGGCAGAGACCCAGTACTTC.

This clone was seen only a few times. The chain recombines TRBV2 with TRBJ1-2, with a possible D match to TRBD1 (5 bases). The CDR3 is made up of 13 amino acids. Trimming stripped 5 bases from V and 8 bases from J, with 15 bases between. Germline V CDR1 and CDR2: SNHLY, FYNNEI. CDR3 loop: CASSREAQGGYTF. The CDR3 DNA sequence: TGTGCCAGCAGTAGAGAGGCTCAGGGCGGCTACACCTTC.

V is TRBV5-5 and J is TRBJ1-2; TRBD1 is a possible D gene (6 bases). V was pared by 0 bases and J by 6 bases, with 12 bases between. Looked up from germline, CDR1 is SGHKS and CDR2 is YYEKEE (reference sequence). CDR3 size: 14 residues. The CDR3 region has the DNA TGTGCCAGCAGCTTGGGGGACATTGGGCATGGCTACACCTTC. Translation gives CASSLGDIGHGYTF.

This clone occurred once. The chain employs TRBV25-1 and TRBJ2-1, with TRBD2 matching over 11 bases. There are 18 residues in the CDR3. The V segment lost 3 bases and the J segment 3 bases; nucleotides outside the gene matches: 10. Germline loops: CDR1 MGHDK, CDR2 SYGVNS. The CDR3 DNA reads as TGTGCCAGCAGTGACTTCGGGGCTCTAGCGGGAGGCTACAATGAGCAGTTCTTC. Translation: CASSDFGALAGGYNEQFF.

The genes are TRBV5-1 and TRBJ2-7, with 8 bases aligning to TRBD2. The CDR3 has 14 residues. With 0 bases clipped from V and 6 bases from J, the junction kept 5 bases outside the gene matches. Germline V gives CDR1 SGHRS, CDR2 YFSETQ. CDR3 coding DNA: TGCGCCAGCAGCTTGGGAGCGGGAGCACTCGAGCAGTACGTC. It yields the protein CASSLGAGALEQYV.

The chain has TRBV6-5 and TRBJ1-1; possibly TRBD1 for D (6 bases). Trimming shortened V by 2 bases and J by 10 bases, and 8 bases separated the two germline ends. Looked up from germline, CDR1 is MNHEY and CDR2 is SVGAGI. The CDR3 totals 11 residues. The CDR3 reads CASSYGGGAFF. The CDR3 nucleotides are TGTGCCAGCAGTTACGGGGGCGGAGCTTTCTTT.

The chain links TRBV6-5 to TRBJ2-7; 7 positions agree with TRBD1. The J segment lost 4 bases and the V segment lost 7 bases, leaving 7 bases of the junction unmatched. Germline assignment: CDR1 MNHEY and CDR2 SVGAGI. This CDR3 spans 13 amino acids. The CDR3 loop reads CASNRDRAYEQYF. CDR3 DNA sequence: TGTGCCAGCAACCGGGACAGAGCTTACGAGCAGTACTTC.

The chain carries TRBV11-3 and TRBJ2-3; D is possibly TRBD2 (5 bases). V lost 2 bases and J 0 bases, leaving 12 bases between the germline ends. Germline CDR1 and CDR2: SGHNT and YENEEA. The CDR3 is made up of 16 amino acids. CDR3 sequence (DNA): TGTGCCAGCAGCTTAAGTGACGGGATCAGCACAGATACGCAGTATTTT. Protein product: CASSLSDGISTDTQYF.

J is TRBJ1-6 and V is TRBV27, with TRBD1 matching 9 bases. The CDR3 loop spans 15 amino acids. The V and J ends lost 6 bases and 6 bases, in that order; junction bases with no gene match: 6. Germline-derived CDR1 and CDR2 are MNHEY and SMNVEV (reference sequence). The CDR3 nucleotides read TGTGCCAGCAGACCAACAGGGGGCCTTAATTCACCCCTCCACTTT. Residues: CASRPTGGLNSPLHF.

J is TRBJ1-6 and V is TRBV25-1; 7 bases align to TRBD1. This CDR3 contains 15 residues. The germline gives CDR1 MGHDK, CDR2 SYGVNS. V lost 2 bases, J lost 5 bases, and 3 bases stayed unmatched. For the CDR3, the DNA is TGTGCCAGCAGTGAACCGACAGGGAATAATTCACCCCTCCACTTT. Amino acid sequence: CASSEPTGNNSPLHF.

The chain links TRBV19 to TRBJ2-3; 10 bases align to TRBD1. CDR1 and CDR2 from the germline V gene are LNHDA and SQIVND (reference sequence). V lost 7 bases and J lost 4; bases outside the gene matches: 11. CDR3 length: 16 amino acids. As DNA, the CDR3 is TGTGCCAGTACCAAGGCCCCGGGACAGGGGCCAGATACGCAGTATTTT. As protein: CASTKAPGQGPDTQYF.

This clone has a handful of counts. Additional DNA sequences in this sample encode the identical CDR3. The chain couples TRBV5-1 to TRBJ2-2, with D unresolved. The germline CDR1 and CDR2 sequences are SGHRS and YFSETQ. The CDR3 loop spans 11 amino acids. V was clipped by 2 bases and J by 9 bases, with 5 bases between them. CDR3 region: CASSLNWELFF. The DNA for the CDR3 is TGCGCCAGCAGCTTAAACTGGGAGCTGTTTTTT.

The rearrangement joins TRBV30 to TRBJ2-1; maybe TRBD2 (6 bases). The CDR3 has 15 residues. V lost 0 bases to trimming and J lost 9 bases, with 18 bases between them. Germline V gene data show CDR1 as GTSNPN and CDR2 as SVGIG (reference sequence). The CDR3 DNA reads TGTGCCTGGAGTGTAATCGGAGGCGGGAACATTGAGCAGTTCTTC. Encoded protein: CAWSVIGGGNIEQFF.

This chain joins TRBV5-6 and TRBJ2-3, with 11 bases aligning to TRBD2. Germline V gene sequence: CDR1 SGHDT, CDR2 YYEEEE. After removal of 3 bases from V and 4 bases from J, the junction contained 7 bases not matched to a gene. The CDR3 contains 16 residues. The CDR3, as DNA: TGTGCCAGCAGCTCACTAACTAGCGGGAGTGCAGATACGCAGTATTTT. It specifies CASSSLTSGSADTQYF.

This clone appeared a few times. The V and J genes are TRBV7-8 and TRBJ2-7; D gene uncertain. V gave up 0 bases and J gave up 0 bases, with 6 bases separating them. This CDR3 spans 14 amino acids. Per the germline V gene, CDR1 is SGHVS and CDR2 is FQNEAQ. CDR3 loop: CASSLALPSYEQYF. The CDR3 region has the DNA TGTGCCAGCAGCTTAGCGCTACCCTCCTACGAGCAGTACTTC.

CDR3 sequence reads: CASSYGTSGGYEQYF. CDR3 DNA sequence: TGTGCCAGCAGTTACGGGACTAGCGGGGGTTACGAGCAGTACTTC. The chain uses TRBV6-5 and TRBJ2-7, with TRBD2 matching 14 bases. V was clipped by 2 bases and J by 4 bases; unmatched bases: 1. CDR1 and CDR2 from the germline V gene are MNHEY and SVGAGI. There are 15 residues in the CDR3.

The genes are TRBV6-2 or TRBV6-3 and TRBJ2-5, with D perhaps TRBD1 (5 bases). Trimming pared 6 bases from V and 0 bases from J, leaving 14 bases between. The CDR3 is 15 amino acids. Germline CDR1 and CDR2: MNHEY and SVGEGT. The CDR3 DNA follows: TGTGCCAGCAGCCCCCTAGGGGCGAACCAAGAGACCCAGTACTTC. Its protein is CASSPLGANQETQYF.

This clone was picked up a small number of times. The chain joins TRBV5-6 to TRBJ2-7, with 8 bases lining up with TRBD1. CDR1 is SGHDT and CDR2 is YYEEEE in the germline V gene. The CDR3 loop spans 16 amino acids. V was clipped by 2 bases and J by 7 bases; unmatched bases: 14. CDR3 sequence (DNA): TGTGCCAGCAGCTTAGGAACCAGGGGGCGGAATGAAGAGCAGTACTTC. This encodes CASSLGTRGRNEEQYF.

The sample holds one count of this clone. The CDR3 DNA reads as TGTGCCAGCAGCCAAGAAATGATTAGCCGGGAATACAATGAGCAGTTCTTC. It yields the protein CASSQEMISREYNEQFF. The V call is TRBV4-2, the J call TRBJ2-1; tentatively, D is TRBD2 (5 bases). The CDR3 covers 17 residues. V lost 0 bases and J lost 4, with 16 bases in between. From germline, CDR1 is LGHNA and CDR2 YNFKEQ.

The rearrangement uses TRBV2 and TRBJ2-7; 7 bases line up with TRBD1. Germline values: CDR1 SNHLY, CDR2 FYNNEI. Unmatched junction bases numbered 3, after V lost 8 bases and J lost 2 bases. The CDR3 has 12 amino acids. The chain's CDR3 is CASDTGAYEQYF. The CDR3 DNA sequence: TGTGCCAGCGACACAGGGGCCTACGAGCAGTACTTC. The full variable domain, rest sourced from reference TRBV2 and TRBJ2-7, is EPEVTQTPSHQVTQMGQEVILRCVPISNHLYFYWYRQILGQKVEFLVSFYNNEISEKSEIFDDQFSVERPDGSNFTLKIRSTKLEDSAMYFCASDTGAYEQYFGPGTRLTVT.

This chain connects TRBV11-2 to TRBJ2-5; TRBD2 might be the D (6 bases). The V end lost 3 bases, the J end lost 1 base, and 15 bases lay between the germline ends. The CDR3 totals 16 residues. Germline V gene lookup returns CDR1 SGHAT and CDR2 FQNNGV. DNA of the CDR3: TGTGCCAGCAGCTTTGGGGAGGTCGGCTCCCAAGAGACCCAGTACTTC. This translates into CASSFGEVGSQETQYF.

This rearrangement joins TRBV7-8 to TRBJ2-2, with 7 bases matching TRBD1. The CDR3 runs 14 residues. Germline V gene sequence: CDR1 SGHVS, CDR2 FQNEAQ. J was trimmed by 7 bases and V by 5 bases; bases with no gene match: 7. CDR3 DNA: TGTGCCAGCAGCCACGACAGGGTGGTCGGGGAGCTGTTTTTT. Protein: CASSHDRVVGELFF.

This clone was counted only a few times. In nucleotides, the CDR3 is TGCGCCAGCAGTGTGGGGGAGGGCCGGGTAGATACGCAGTATTTT. Amino acids: CASSVGEGRVDTQYF. The rearrangement uses TRBV5-1 and TRBJ2-3; 7 bases map to TRBD2. From germline, CDR1 is SGHRS and CDR2 YFSETQ. The CDR3 contains 15 residues. V was clipped by 5 bases and J by 5 bases; unmatched bases: 11.

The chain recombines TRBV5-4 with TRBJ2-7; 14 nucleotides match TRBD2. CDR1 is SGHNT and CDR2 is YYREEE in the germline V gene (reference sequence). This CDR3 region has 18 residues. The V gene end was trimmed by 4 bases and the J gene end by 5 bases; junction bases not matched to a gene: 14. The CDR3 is CASSIRPGLAGGHNEQYF. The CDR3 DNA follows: TGTGCCAGCAGCATAAGACCTGGACTAGCGGGGGGCCATAACGAGCAGTACTTC.

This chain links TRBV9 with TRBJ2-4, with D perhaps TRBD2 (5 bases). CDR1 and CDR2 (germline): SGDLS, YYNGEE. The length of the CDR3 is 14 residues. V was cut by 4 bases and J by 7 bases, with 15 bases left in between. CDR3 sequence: CASSRRGGVNIQYF. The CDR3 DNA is TGTGCCAGCAGCCGGCGTGGAGGCGTGAACATTCAGTACTTC.

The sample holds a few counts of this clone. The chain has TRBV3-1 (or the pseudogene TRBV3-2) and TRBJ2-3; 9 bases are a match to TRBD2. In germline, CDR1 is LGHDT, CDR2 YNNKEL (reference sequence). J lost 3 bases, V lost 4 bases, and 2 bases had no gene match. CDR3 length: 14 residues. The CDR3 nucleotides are TGTGCCAGCAGCCCGGGACTAGCAACAGATACGCAGTATTTT. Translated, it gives CASSPGLATDTQYF.

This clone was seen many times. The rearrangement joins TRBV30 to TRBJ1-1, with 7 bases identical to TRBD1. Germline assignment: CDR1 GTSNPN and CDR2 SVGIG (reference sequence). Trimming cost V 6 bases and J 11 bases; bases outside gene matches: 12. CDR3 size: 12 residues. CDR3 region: CACSTGVVGAFF. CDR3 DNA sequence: TGTGCCTGTTCCACAGGGGTGGTGGGGGCTTTCTTT.

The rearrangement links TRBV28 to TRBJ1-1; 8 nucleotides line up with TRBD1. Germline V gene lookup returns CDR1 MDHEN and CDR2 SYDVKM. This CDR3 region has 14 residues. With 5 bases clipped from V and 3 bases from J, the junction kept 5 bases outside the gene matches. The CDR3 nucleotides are TGTGCCAGCAGTCCCAGGGACAGGTACACTGAAGCTTTCTTT. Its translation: CASSPRDRYTEAFF.